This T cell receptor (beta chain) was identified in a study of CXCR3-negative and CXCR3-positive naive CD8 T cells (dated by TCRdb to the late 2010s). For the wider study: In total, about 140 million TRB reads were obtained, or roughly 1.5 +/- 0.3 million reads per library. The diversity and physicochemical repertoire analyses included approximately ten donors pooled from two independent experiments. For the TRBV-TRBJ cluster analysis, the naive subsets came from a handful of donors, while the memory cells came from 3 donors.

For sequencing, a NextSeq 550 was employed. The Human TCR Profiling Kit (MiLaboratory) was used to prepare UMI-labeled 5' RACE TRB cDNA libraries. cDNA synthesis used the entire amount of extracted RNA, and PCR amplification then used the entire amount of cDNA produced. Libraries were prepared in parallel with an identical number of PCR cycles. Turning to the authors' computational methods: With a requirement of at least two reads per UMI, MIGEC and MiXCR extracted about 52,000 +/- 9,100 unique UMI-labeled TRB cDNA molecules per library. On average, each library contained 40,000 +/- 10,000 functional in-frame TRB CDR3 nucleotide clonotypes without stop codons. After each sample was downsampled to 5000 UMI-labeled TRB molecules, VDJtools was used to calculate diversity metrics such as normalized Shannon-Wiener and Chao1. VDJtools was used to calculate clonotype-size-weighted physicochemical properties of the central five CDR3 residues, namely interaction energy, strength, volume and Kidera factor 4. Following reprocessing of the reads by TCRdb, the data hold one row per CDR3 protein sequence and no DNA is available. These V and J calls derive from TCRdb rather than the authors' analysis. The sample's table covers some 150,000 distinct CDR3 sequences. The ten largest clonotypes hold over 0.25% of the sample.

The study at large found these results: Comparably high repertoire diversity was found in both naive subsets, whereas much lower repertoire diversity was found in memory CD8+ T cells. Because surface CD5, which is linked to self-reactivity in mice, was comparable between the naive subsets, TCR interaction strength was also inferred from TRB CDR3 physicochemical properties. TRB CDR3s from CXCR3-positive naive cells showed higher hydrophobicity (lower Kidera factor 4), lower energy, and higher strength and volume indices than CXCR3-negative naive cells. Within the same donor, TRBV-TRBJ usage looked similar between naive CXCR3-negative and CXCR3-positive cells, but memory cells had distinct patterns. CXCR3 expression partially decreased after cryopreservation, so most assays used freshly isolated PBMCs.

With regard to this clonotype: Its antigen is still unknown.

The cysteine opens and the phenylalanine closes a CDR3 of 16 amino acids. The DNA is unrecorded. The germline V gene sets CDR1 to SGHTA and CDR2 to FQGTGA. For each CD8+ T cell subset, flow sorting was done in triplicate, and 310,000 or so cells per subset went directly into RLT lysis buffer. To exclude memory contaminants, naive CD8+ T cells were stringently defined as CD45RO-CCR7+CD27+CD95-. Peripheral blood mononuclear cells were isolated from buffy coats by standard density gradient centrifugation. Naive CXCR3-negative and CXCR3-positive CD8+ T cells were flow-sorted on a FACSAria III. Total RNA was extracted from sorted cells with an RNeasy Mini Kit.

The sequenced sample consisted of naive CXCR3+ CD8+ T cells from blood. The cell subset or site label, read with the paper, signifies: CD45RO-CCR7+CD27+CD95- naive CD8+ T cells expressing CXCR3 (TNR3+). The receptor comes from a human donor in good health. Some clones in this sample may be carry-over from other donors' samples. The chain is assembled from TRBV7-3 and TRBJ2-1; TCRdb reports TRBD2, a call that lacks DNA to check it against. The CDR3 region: CASSSTSPGAYNEQFF.